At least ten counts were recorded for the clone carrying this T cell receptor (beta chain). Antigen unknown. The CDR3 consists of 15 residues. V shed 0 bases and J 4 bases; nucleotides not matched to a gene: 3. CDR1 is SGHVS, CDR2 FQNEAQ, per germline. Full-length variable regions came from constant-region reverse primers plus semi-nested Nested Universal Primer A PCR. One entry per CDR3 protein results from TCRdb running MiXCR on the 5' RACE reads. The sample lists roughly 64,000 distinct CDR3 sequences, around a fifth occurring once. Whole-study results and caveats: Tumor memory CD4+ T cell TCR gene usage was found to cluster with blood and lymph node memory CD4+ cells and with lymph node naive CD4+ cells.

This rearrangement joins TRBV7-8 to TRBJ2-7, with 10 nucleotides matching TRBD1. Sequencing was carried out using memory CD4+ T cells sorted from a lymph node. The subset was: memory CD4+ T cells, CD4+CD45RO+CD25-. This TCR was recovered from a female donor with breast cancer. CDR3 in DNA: TGTGCCAGCAGCTTAGCGTCGGGACAGGGGTACGAGCAGTACTTC. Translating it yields CASSLASGQGYEQYF.